The next 10 T cell receptor beta chains were all read from a single sample in a study of siplizumab effects on memory and regulatory T cells. The assay was immunoSEQ multiplex PCR, and TCRdb's table has in-frame clones only and misses some. Of fewer than 11,000 clones in the sample, 40% to 55% were seen once. What these receptors recognize is not known. Coculturing of the mixed lymphocyte reaction cells was performed at 37°C for 6 to 7 days. The source material was CFSE-low (dividing) CD4+ T cells sorted from an allogeneic mixed lymphocyte reaction. The origin of the receptors is a human donor in good health; the cells came from an allogeneic mixed lymphocyte reaction.

This chain uses TRBV7-9 with TRBJ2-3; D uncertain. CDR3 size: 11 residues. Trimming pared 5 bases from V and 4 bases from J, leaving 4 bases between. Per the germline V gene, CDR1 is SEHNR and CDR2 is FQNEAQ (reference sequence). The CDR3 DNA reads as TGTGCCAGCAGCCGGGCAGATACGCAGTATTTT. Translation gives CASSRADTQYF.

Points on this clone: The junction differs from germline at one of its ends, possibly a read error. The chain uses TRBV30 and TRBJ2-7, with 7 bases fitting TRBD1. CDR3 length: 13 amino acids. Germline V gene lookup returns CDR1 GTSNPN and CDR2 SVGIG (reference sequence). CDR3 residues: CAWSHRTTGERYF. Written as DNA, the CDR3 is TGTGCCTGGAGTCATAGGACAACAGGGGAGCGGTACTTC.

The V call is TRBV28, the J call TRBJ1-5; the D gene is possibly TRBD1 (5 bases). In germline, CDR1 is MDHEN, CDR2 SYDVKM. The CDR3 runs 12 residues. Trimming took off 5 bases at V and 5 bases at J, with 7 bases between the two ends. The chain's CDR3 is CASSKQDQPQHF. CDR3 in DNA: TGTGCCAGCAGTAAACAGGATCAGCCCCAGCATTTT.

The chain carries TRBV28 and TRBJ1-1, with D unclear. The V gene lost 6 bases and the J gene lost 7 bases, with 9 bases spanning the gap. The CDR3 runs to 11 residues. In germline, CDR1 is MDHEN, CDR2 SYDVKM. The CDR3 DNA is TGTGCCAGCAGCTCGGCGTATGAAGCTTTCTTT. This encodes CASSSAYEAFF.

This chain uses TRBV6-1 with TRBJ2-1; the match to TRBD1 covers 9 bases. Germline V gene lookup returns CDR1 MNHNS and CDR2 SASEGT. The length of the CDR3 is 14 residues. Trimming cost V 4 bases and J 8 bases; bases outside gene matches: 6. The CDR3 region is CASSAQGASDEQFF. The CDR3 DNA reads TGTGCCAGCAGTGCACAGGGGGCGAGTGATGAGCAGTTCTTC.

On this clone itself: This same CDR3 is encoded by further DNA sequences in the sample. The genes are TRBV2 and TRBJ2-1, with a weak D call TRBD2 (5 bases). Between the trimmed V and J ends, which lost 7 bases and 9 bases, there was a span of 10 bases. Germline V lookup: CDR1 SNHLY, CDR2 FYNNEI. The CDR3 consists of 11 residues. The CDR3 here is CASKEDLEQFF. CDR3 DNA: TGTGCCAGCAAGGAGGATCTTGAGCAGTTCTTC. The full variable domain, its missing parts supplied by reference TRBV2 and TRBJ2-1, is EPEVTQTPSHQVTQMGQEVILRCVPISNHLYFYWYRQILGQKVEFLVSFYNNEISEKSEIFDDQFSVERPDGSNFTLKIRSTKLEDSAMYFCASKEDLEQFFGPGTRLTVL.

By sample share, this clone is medium-sized. The chain uses TRBV4-2 and TRBJ2-1, with 10 bases that match TRBD2. After removal of 6 bases from V and 12 bases from J, the junction contained 11 bases not matched to a gene. The germline V gene encodes CDR1 LGHNA and CDR2 YNFKEQ. The CDR3 is made up of 14 amino acids. In DNA, the CDR3 is TGTGCCAGCAGGCCCGGGACTAGCGTACTCAGGCAGTTCTTC. It is translated as CASRPGTSVLRQFF.

This chain connects TRBV5-1 to TRBJ2-7; TRBD2 matches at 11 bases. The CDR3 sequence is 15 residues long. From germline, CDR1 is SGHRS and CDR2 YFSETQ. J lost 3 bases, V lost 1 base, and 3 bases had no gene match. This CDR3 is CASSLNLAGGYEQYF. CDR3 in DNA: TGCGCCAGCAGCTTGAACCTAGCGGGGGGCTACGAGCAGTACTTC.

The V and J genes are TRBV28 and TRBJ1-1, with no clear D. The CDR3 loop spans 14 amino acids. Germline loops: CDR1 MDHEN, CDR2 SYDVKM. V lost 4 bases and J 0 bases, leaving 9 bases between the germline ends. In DNA form, the CDR3 reads TGTGCCAGCAGTTCGGGCAGCATGAACACTGAAGCTTTCTTT. This sequence encodes CASSSGSMNTEAFF.

This clone was observed a handful of times. This chain connects TRBV5-5 to TRBJ2-3; TRBD1 or TRBD2 may be the D gene (5 bases each). The V end was cut by 2 bases, the J end by 1 base, with 14 bases between. The germline V gene has CDR1 SGHKS and CDR2 YYEKEE (reference sequence). The CDR3 consists of 16 residues. Written as DNA, the CDR3 is TGTGCCAGCAGCTTTCGGGACCCGAGGGGCACAGATACGCAGTATTTT. It translates to CASSFRDPRGTDTQYF. Filled out from reference TRBV5-5 and TRBJ2-3, the complete variable domain reads DAGVTQSPTHLIKTRGQQVTLRCSPISGHKSVSWYQQVLGQGPQFIFQYYEKEERGRGNFPDRFSARQFPNYSSELNVNALLLGDSALYLCASSFRDPRGTDTQYFGPGTRLTVL.